One and the same sample provided the 24 T cell receptor beta chains below, sequenced in a study of T cells in Graves' hyperthyroidism and ophthalmopathy. RNA transcripts provided the source from which TCR beta CDR3 regions were amplified. Researchers ran a first-round RT-PCR on the TCR CDR3 using the HTBI primer set. MiXCR, run by TCRdb on the multiplex PCR reads, gives a single entry per CDR3 protein. The sample carries some 600,000 distinct CDR3 sequences, about 14% recorded once. The sample consisted of blood. The receptors come from a woman in her 30s with Graves' hyperthyroidism that later progressed to Graves' ophthalmopathy.

This clonotype occurred a few times. DNA for the CDR3: TGTGCCAGCAGCTTGGCTGGCGGGAACTTCTCTGGAAACACCATATATTTT. Encoded protein: CASSLAGGNFSGNTIYF. The J gene is TRBJ1-3, the V gene TRBV5-6; D remains unclear. Germline lookup yields CDR1 SGHDT and CDR2 YYEEEE. CDR3 size: 17 residues. V lost 0 bases to trimming and J lost 0 bases, with 13 bases between them. Full variable domain (rest looked up from reference TRBV5-6 and TRBJ1-3): DAGVTQSPTHLIKTRGQQVTLRCSPKSGHDTVSWYQQALGQGPQFIFQYYEEEERQRGNFPDRFSGHQFPNYSSELNVNALLLGDSALYLCASSLAGGNFSGNTIYFGEGSWLTVV.

This clonotype was detected once. CDR3 protein: CASSDLQGARGYTF. The CDR3 DNA sequence: TGTGCCAGCAGTGATCTGCAGGGGGCGCGTGGCTACACCTTC. This rearrangement joins TRBV25-1 to TRBJ1-2, with 8 bases matching TRBD1. The CDR3 extends over 14 amino acids. Germline CDR1 MGHDK, CDR2 SYGVNS. Trimming removed 3 bases from V and 7 bases from J; junction bases left unmatched: 7.

This clonotype has ten or more counts. The rearrangement uses TRBV28 and TRBJ1-4; no firm D call. The length of the CDR3 is 15 residues. Germline-derived CDR1 and CDR2 are MDHEN and SYDVKM. Trimming pared 5 bases from V and 3 bases from J, leaving 13 bases between. This CDR3 reads CASSQVYGANEKLFF. The CDR3 nucleotides read TGTGCCAGCAGTCAAGTCTACGGAGCTAATGAAAAACTGTTTTTT.

This clonotype was seen ten or more times. CDR3 bases: TGTGCCAGCAGTTTCCCCCAAGGGGGCAATTCACCCCTCCACTTT. It is translated as CASSFPQGGNSPLHF. V gene TRBV28 combines with J gene TRBJ1-6; 7 nucleotides align to TRBD1. The CDR3 contains 15 residues. CDR1 is MDHEN and CDR2 is SYDVKM in the germline V gene. V trimming: 3 bases; J trimming: 7 bases; junction bases outside the gene matches: 6.

This clonotype appeared many times. V and J are TRBV11-1 and TRBJ2-3, with unresolved D. The germline V gene encodes CDR1 SGHAT and CDR2 FQDESV (reference sequence). V was pared by 5 bases and J by 2 bases, with 5 bases between. CDR3 length: 12 residues. The CDR3 spells CASSHLTDTQYF. The CDR3 DNA is TGTGCCAGCAGCCATCTCACAGATACGCAGTATTTT.

The chain carries TRBV18 and TRBJ2-1; 8 nucleotides agree with TRBD2. The junction had 4 bases not matched to a gene; V was cut back by 2 bases and J by 1 base. The germline V gene encodes CDR1 KGHSH and CDR2 LQKENI. The CDR3 sequence is 16 residues long. Here the CDR3 reads CASSPKREPSYNEQFF. The CDR3 DNA follows: TGTGCCAGCTCACCAAAGCGGGAGCCGTCCTACAATGAGCAGTTCTTC. The full variable domain, in which reference TRBV18 and TRBJ2-1 provide the parts outside the CDR3, is NAGVMQNPRHLVRRRGQEARLRCSPMKGHSHVYWYRQLPEEGLKFMVYLQKENIIDESGMPKERFSAEFPKEGPSILRIQQVVRGDSAAYFCASSPKREPSYNEQFFGPGTRLTVL.

This clonotype was found many times. The gene calls are TRBV6-2 or TRBV6-3 and TRBJ2-1; 7 bases match TRBD1. The ends lost 0 bases at V and 5 bases at J; junction bases unmatched: 7. This CDR3 contains 16 residues. CDR1 and CDR2 from the germline V gene are MNHEY and SVGEGT. CDR3 region: CASSYSQGDSDNEQFF. The CDR3 DNA reads as TGTGCCAGCAGTTACTCCCAGGGGGATTCGGACAATGAGCAGTTCTTC.

The rearrangement links TRBV14 to TRBJ1-1; perhaps TRBD1 as D (5 bases). The CDR3 is made up of 13 amino acids. With 1 base removed from V and 6 bases from J, the gap between germline ends came to 9 bases. Germline CDR1 and CDR2: SGHDN and FVKESK. The CDR3 here is CASSQARVAEAFF. The CDR3 nucleotides are TGTGCCAGCAGCCAAGCCAGGGTGGCTGAAGCTTTCTTT. Supplemented by reference TRBV14 and TRBJ1-1, the full variable domain reads EAGVTQFPSHSVIEKGQTVTLRCDPISGHDNLYWYRRVMGKEIKFLLHFVKESKQDESGMPNNRFLAERTGGTYSTLKVQPAELEDSGVYFCASSQARVAEAFFGQGTRLTVV.

There are many counts of this clonotype. The chain joins TRBV6-2 or TRBV6-3 to TRBJ1-5; tentative D call: TRBD1 (6 bases). The CDR3 runs to 14 residues. Trimming cost V 2 bases and J 5 bases, with 10 bases left between them. Germline lookup yields CDR1 MNHEY and CDR2 SVGEGT. This chain's CDR3 is CASSYGGSHQPQHF. In DNA, the CDR3 is TGTGCCAGCAGTTACGGGGGCAGCCATCAGCCCCAGCATTTT.

Many counts were recorded for this clonotype. The chain combines TRBV28 with TRBJ2-1; TRBD2 aligns across 12 bases. This CDR3 region has 16 residues. The V gene's germline CDR1 is MDHEN and CDR2 SYDVKM. With 2 bases clipped from V and 7 bases from J, the junction kept 6 bases outside the gene matches. CDR3 sequence reads: CASSLGASGRENEQFF. The CDR3 DNA reads TGTGCCAGCAGTTTAGGGGCTAGCGGGAGGGAGAATGAGCAGTTCTTC.

This clonotype was seen ten or more times. V gene TRBV28 combines with J gene TRBJ1-1; the D gene is possibly TRBD1 (6 bases). Trimming shortened V by 8 bases and J by 3 bases, and 13 bases separated the two germline ends. The V gene's germline CDR1 is MDHEN and CDR2 SYDVKM. The CDR3 totals 13 residues. In DNA, the CDR3 is TGTGCCAGCGGTATTCCAGGGGACACTGAAGCTTTCTTT. The encoded protein is CASGIPGDTEAFF.

This clonotype was counted a few times. The rearrangement uses TRBV4-1 and TRBJ1-1, with D unresolved. This CDR3 region has 13 residues. The V gene's germline CDR1 is MGHRA and CDR2 YSYEKL. V shed 0 bases and J shed 5 bases, with 7 bases lying between them. CDR3 loop: CASSQEGRTEAFF. The DNA of the CDR3 is TGCGCCAGCAGCCAAGAGGGCCGGACTGAAGCTTTCTTT.

V and J are TRBV27 and TRBJ2-3, with D perhaps given as TRBD1 or TRBD2 (5 bases each). Trimming removed 7 bases at V and 2 bases at J, with 13 bases between. The V gene's germline CDR1 is MNHEY and CDR2 SMNVEV (reference sequence). The CDR3 covers 14 residues. The CDR3 nucleotides are TGTGCCAGCACCCCGAGGGGCTCCACAGATACGCAGTATTTT. This translates into CASTPRGSTDTQYF.

Ten or more counts support this clonotype. The chain carries TRBV27 and TRBJ2-1; 9 nucleotides match TRBD2. Germline V gives CDR1 MNHEY, CDR2 SMNVEV (reference sequence). V was clipped by 5 bases and J by 10 bases; unmatched bases: 12. The CDR3 extends over 15 amino acids. The CDR3 DNA reads TGTGCCAGCAGTCCCTTTAGCGGGAGTCGCAGGGAGCAGTTCTTC. Its protein product is CASSPFSGSRREQFF.

This clonotype was counted ten times or more. The rearrangement joins TRBV12-3 or TRBV12-4 to TRBJ1-6; the D gene is possibly TRBD1 (6 bases). This CDR3 is 15 amino acids long. V shed 5 bases and J shed 12 bases, with 20 bases lying between them. CDR3 DNA: TGTGCCAGCAGTCGTTCAACAGGGACGGACGGACCCCTCCACTTT. This sequence encodes CASSRSTGTDGPLHF.

Details on this clonotype: An end of the junction does not agree with germline; a read error may underlie this. V and J are TRBV7-7 and TRBJ1-1; D is perhaps TRBD1 (5 bases). The CDR3 is made up of 14 amino acids. Germline CDR1 and CDR2: SSHAT and FNYEAQ (reference sequence). CDR3 sequence (DNA): TGTGCTAGCAGCTCGGGACGGACGAACACTGAAGCTTTCTTT. Its protein product is CASSSGRTNTEAFF.

The chain uses TRBV19 and TRBJ1-5, with TRBD1 identical over 7 bases. V gave up 9 bases and J gave up 6 bases; unmatched junction bases: 14. The CDR3 spans 15 residues. Looked up from germline, CDR1 is LNHDA and CDR2 is SQIVND (reference sequence). The CDR3: CASRTPISGGQPQHF. The CDR3 nucleotides read TGTGCCAGCAGGACCCCTATTTCAGGGGGTCAGCCCCAGCATTTT.

This clonotype was seen repeatedly, ten times or more. This rearrangement joins TRBV27 to TRBJ1-1, with 7 bases identical to TRBD1. CDR3 length: 15 residues. In germline, CDR1 is MNHEY, CDR2 SMNVEV (reference sequence). The ends lost 5 bases at V and 1 base at J; junction bases unmatched: 7. Written as DNA, the CDR3 is TGTGCCAGCAGTAAACAGGGGATCCGGAACACTGAAGCTTTCTTT. As protein: CASSKQGIRNTEAFF.

This clonotype was seen repeatedly, ten times or more. The DNA for the CDR3 is TGCAGTGCTACTGACAGGGACGGTACGCAGTATTTT. It encodes CSATDRDGTQYF. The chain links TRBV20-1 to TRBJ2-3, with TRBD1 matching over 7 bases. CDR1 is DFQATT and CDR2 is SNEGSKA in the germline V gene (reference sequence). This CDR3 spans 12 amino acids. The ends lost 4 bases at V and 8 bases at J; junction bases unmatched: 6.

This clonotype was counted ten times or more. The V call is TRBV14, the J call TRBJ2-5; D is unresolved. Germline values: CDR1 SGHDN, CDR2 FVKESK. The CDR3 spans 13 residues. Trimming removed 0 bases from V and 2 bases from J, with 4 bases in between. In DNA form, the CDR3 reads TGTGCCAGCAGCCAAGAGACACAAGAGACCCAGTACTTC. This sequence encodes CASSQETQETQYF.

In this sample, this clonotype turned up many times. CDR3 coding DNA: TGTGCCAGCAGCCAAGCCGACTCCGGGACAGGGCTCTACGAGCAGTACTTC. Protein sequence: CASSQADSGTGLYEQYF. The J gene is TRBJ2-7, the V gene TRBV3-1; 9 nucleotides agree with TRBD1. The length of the CDR3 is 17 residues. Losses at the gene ends were 1 base for V and 3 bases for J; bases not matched to a gene: 10. Germline loops: CDR1 LGHDT, CDR2 YNNKEL (reference sequence).

This clonotype was found many times. This chain joins TRBV29-1 and TRBJ1-1; D remains ambiguous. V lost 4 bases and J 0 bases, leaving 15 bases between the germline ends. The germline CDR1 and CDR2 sequences are SQVTM and ANQGSEA. This CDR3 comprises 15 residues. CDR3 sequence reads: CSVAQQEGMNTEAFF. CDR3 bases: TGCAGCGTTGCCCAGCAGGAGGGTATGAACACTGAAGCTTTCTTT.

The sample holds many counts of this clonotype. The chain joins TRBV18 to TRBJ1-6; D is ambiguous. Trimming removed 2 bases from V and 7 bases from J, with 9 bases in between. The germline gives CDR1 KGHSH, CDR2 LQKENI. CDR3 length: 14 amino acids. CDR3 amino acids: CASSPDGRNSPLHF. CDR3 nucleotide sequence: TGTGCCAGCTCACCAGACGGAAGGAATTCACCCCTCCACTTT.

This clonotype has at least ten counts. This rearrangement joins TRBV28 to TRBJ1-3, with D maybe TRBD1 (6 bases). The CDR3 totals 16 residues. Deletions cut 4 bases from V and 1 base from J, with 14 bases between. CDR1 MDHEN and CDR2 SYDVKM come from the germline V gene. CDR3 coding DNA: TGTGCCAGCAGTTCCCCCAGGGGACGTTCTGGAAACACCATATATTTT. It translates to CASSSPRGRSGNTIYF. Full variable domain (remainder filled in from reference TRBV28 and TRBJ1-3): DVKVTQSSRYLVKRTGEKVFLECVQDMDHENMFWYRQDPGLGLRLIYFSYDVKMKEKGDIPEGYSVSREKKERFSLILESASTNQTSMYLCASSSPRGRSGNTIYFGEGSWLTVV.